This TCR beta chain was identified in a study of CD8 T cells in ankylosing spondylitis. Study-level points and caveats: Matched ankylosing spondylitis synovial fluid reportedly contained a significantly enriched population of disease-linked clones. A TCR beta motif of fewer than ten highly homologous variants seemed to mark ankylosing spondylitis blood.

Remarks on this clonotype: The antigen is not known.

Construction of TCR beta libraries was performed using quantitative 5'-RACE with molecular barcodes. TCRdb called the 5' RACE reads again in MiXCR, with one record for every CDR3 protein. The data contain some 840,000 distinct CDR3 sequences, approximately 12% of them seen just once; the ten biggest clones take up 0.45% to 0.6%. Trimming took off 2 bases at V and 7 bases at J, with 12 bases between the two ends. This CDR3 is built from 13 residues. Germline CDR1 reads SGHTA; CDR2 reads FQGNSA. Sequenced sample: blood, either unsorted or a sorted T cell fraction (not recorded which). The chain carries TRBV7-2 and TRBJ2-7; D is unclear. The TCR originated in a male donor with ankylosing spondylitis. The CDR3 here is CASSLSSAREQYF. As DNA, the CDR3 is TGTGCCAGCAGCTTATCTTCGGCTCGGGAGCAGTACTTC.